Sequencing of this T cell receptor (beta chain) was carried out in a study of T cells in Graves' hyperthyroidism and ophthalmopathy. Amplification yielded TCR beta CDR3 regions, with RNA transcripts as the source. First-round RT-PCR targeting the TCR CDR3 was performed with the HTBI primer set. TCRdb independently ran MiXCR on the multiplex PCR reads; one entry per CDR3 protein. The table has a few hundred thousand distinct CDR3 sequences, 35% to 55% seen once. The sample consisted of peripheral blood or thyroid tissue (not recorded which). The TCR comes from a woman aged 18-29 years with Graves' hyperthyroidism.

The DNA of the CDR3 is TGTGCCAGCAGCTCCGTTTCTAGCGGGAGGGAAGAGACCCAGTACTTC. This codes for CASSSVSSGREETQYF. The V gene is TRBV7-9, the J gene TRBJ2-5; 12 nucleotides agree with TRBD2. Losses at the gene ends were 4 bases for V and 3 bases for J; bases not matched to a gene: 6. The CDR3 runs 16 residues. The germline V gene encodes CDR1 SEHNR and CDR2 FQNEAQ (reference sequence).